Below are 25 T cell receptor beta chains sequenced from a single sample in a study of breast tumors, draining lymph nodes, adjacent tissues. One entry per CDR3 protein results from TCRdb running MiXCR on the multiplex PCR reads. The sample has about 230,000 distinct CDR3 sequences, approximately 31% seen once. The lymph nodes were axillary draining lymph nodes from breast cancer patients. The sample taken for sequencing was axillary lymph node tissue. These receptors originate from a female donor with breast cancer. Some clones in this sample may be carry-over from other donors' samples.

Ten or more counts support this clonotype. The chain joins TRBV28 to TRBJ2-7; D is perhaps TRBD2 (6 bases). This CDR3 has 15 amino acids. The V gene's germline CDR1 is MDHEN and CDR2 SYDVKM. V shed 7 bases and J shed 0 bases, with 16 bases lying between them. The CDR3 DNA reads TGTGCCAGCAAAGACCGGGACTGGCGCTCCTACGAGCAGTACTTC. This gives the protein CASKDRDWRSYEQYF. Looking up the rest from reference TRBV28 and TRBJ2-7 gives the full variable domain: DVKVTQSSRYLVKRTGEKVFLECVQDMDHENMFWYRQDPGLGLRLIYFSYDVKMKEKGDIPEGYSVSREKKERFSLILESASTNQTSMYLCASKDRDWRSYEQYFGPGTRLTVT.

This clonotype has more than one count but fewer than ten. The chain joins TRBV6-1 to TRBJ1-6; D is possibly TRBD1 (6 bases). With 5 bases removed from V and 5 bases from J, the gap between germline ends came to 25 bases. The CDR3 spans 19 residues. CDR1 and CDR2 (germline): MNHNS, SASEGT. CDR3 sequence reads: CASSQTTGRTGRNNSPLHF. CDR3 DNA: TGTGCCAGCAGTCAAACAACCGGGAGAACAGGGCGCAATAATTCACCCCTCCACTTT.

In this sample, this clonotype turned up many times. The CDR3 sequence: CASSFRSSGANVLTF. The CDR3 DNA is TGCGCCAGCAGCTTTAGGAGCTCTGGGGCCAACGTCCTGACTTTC. The rearrangement uses TRBV5-1 and TRBJ2-6; no clear D gene. This CDR3 is 15 amino acids long. The germline CDR1 and CDR2 sequences are SGHRS and YFSETQ. V lost 2 bases to trimming and J lost 0 bases, with 6 bases between them.

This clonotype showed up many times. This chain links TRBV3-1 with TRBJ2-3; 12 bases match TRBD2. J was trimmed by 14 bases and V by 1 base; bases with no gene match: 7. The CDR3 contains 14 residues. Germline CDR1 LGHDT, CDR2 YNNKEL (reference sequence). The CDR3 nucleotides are TGTGCCAGCAGCCAAGGGACTAGCGGGACACTTGGGTATTTT. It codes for CASSQGTSGTLGYF.

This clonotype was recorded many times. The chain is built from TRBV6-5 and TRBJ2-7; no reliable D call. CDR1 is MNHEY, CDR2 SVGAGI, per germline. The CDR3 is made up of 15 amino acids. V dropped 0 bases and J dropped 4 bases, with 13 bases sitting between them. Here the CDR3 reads CASSYSTQTIYEQYF. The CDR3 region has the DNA TGTGCCAGCAGTTACTCGACACAGACAATTTACGAGCAGTACTTC.

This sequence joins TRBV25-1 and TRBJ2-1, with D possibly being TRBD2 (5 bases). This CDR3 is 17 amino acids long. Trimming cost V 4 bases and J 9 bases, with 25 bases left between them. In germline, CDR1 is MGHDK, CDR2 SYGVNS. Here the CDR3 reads CASSARDRRGTAAEQFF. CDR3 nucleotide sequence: TGTGCCAGCAGTGCTAGAGATCGTCGGGGAACTGCGGCTGAGCAGTTCTTC.

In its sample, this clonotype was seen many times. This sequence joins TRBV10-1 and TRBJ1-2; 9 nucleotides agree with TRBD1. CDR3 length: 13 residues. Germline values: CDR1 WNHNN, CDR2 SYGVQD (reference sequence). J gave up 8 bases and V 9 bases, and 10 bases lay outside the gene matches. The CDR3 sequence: CARFHRGPGGYTF. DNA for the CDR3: TGCGCCAGATTCCACAGGGGGCCGGGCGGCTACACCTTC.

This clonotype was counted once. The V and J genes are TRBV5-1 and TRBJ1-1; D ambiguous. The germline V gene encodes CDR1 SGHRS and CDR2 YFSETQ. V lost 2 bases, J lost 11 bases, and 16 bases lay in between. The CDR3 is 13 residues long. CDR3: CASSFNRDDDAFF. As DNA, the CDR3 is TGCGCCAGCAGCTTTAACAGAGATGATGACGCTTTCTTT.

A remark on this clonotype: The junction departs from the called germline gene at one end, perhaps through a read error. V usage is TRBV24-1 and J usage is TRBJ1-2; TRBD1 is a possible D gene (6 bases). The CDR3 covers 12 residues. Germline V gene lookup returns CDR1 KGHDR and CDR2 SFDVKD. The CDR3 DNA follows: TGTGCCACCAGGGACAGCCTCGATGGCCACACCTTC. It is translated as CATRDSLDGHTF.

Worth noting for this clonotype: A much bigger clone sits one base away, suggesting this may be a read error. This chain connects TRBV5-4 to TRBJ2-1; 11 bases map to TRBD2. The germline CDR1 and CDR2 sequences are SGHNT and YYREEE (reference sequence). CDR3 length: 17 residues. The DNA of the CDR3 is TGTGCCAGCAGCACGGACCCCGGGACTAGCGGATACAATGAGCAGTCCTTC. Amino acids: CASSTDPGTSGYNEQSF.

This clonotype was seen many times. CDR3 region: CASGYMGSTDTQYF. CDR3 nucleotides: TGTGCTAGTGGTTATATGGGTAGCACAGATACGCAGTATTTT. This chain links TRBV12-5 with TRBJ2-3, with D hard to call. V was pared by 4 bases and J by 0 bases, with 8 bases between. Germline V gene lookup returns CDR1 LGHNT and CDR2 FRNRAP. The CDR3 extends over 14 amino acids.

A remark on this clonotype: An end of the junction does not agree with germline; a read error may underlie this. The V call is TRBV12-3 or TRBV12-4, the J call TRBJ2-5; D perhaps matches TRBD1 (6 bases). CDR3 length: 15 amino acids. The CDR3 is CASSLIQGGKKTQHF. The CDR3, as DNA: TGTGCCAGCAGTCTAATACAGGGCGGTAAGAAGACCCAGCACTTC.

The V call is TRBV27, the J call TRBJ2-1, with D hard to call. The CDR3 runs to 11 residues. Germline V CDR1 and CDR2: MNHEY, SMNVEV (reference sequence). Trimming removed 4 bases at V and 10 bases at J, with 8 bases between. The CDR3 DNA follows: TGTGCCAGCAGTTCCTATAAAGAGCAGTTCTTC. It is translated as CASSSYKEQFF.

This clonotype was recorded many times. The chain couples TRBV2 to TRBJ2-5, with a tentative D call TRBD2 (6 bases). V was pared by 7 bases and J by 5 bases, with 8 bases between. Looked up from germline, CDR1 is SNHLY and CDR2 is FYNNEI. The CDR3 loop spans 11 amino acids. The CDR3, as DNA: TGTGCCAGCACGGCGGGGGAGACCCAGTACTTC. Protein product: CASTAGETQYF.

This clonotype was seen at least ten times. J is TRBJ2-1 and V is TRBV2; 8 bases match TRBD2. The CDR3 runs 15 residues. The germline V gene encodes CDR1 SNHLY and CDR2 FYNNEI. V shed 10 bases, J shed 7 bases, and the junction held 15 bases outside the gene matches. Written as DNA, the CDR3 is TGTGCCAACAAGGCCGGGGGGGGCCTCTGGAATGAGCAGTTCTTC. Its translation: CANKAGGGLWNEQFF.

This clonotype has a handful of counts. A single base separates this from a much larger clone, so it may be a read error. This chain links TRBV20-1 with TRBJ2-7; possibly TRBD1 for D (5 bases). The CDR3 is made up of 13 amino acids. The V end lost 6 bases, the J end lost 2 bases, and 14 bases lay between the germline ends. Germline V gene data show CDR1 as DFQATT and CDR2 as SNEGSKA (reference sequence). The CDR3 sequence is CSARSTAAYEQYF. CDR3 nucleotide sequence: TGCAGTGCACGCTCGACAGCTGCCTACGAGCAGTACTTC.

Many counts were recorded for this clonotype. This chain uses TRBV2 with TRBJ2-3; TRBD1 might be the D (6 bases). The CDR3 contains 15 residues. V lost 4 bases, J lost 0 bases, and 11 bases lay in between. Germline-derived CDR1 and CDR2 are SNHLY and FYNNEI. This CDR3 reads CASSGTDTSTDTQYF. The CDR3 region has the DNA TGTGCCAGCAGTGGGACAGACACCAGCACAGATACGCAGTATTTT.

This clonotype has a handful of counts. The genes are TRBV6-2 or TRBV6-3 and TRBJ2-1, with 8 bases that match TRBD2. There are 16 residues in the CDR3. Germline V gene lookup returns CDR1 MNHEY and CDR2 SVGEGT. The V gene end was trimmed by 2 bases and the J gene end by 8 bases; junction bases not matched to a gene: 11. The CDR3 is CASSYVREGFVHEQFF. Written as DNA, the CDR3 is TGTGCCAGCAGTTACGTCCGGGAGGGCTTTGTCCATGAGCAGTTCTTC.

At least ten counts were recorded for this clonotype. CDR3 amino acids: CASSSNQGNQETQYF. The CDR3 nucleotides read TGTGCCAGCTCATCGAATCAGGGTAACCAAGAGACCCAGTACTTC. The gene calls are TRBV18 and TRBJ2-5; D possibly corresponds to TRBD1 (5 bases). V was trimmed by 5 bases and J by 0 bases, leaving 13 bases between them. The CDR3 contains 15 residues. Germline V gives CDR1 KGHSH, CDR2 LQKENI. The whole variable domain, filled in from reference TRBV18 and TRBJ2-5, reads NAGVMQNPRHLVRRRGQEARLRCSPMKGHSHVYWYRQLPEEGLKFMVYLQKENIIDESGMPKERFSAEFPKEGPSILRIQQVVRGDSAAYFCASSSNQGNQETQYFGPGTRLLVL.

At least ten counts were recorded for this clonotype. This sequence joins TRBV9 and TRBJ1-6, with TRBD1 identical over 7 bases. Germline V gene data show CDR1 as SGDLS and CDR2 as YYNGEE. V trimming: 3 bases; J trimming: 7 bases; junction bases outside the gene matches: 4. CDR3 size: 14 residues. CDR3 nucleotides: TGTGCCAGCAGCGCCCGACAGGGAAATTCACCCCTCCACTTT. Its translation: CASSARQGNSPLHF. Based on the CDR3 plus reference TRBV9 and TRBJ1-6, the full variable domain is DSGVTQTPKHLITATGQRVTLRCSPRSGDLSVYWYQQSLDQGLQFLIQYYNGEERAKGNILERFSAQQFPDLHSELNLSSLELGDSALYFCASSARQGNSPLHFGNGTRLTVT.

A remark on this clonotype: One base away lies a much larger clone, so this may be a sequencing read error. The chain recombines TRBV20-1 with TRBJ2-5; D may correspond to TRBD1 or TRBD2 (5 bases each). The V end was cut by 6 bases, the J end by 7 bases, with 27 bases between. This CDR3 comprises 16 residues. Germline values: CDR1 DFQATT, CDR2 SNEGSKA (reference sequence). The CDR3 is CSAKNVLGPRRMTQYF. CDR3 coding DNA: TGCAGTGCCAAGAACGTTTTGGGGCCCCGGAGGATGACCCAGTACTTC.

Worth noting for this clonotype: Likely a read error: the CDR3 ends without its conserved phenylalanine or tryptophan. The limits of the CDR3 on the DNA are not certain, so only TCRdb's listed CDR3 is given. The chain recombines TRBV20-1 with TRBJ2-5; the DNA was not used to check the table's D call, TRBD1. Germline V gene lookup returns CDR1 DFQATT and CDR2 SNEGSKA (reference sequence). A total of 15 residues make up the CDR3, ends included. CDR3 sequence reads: CSAREADSYTRPSTS.

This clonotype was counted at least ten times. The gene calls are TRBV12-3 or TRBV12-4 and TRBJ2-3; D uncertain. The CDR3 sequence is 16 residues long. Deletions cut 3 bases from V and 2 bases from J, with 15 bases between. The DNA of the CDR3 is TGTGCCAGCAGTTTTTGGCAGAGCCATAACACAGATACGCAGTATTTT. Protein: CASSFWQSHNTDTQYF.

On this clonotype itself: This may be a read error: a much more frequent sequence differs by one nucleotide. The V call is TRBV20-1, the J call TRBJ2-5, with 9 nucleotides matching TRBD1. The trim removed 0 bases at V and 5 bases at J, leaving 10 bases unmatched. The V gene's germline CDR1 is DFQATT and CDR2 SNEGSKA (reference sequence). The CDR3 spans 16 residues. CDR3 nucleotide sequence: TGCAGTGCTAGAGATCCTTGGACAGGGGCCCGGGAGACCCAGTACTTC. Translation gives CSARDPWTGARETQYF.

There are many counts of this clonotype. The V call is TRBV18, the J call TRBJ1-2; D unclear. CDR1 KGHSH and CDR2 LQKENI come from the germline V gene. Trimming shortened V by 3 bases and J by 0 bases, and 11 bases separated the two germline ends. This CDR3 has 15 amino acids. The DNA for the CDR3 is TGTGCCAGCTCACCGACCCTGGAGACTAACTATGGCTACACCTTC. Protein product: CASSPTLETNYGYTF.